This T cell receptor beta chain was recorded in a study of T cells in Graves' hyperthyroidism and ophthalmopathy. Study at large: Peripheral blood specimens were obtained at initial diagnosis, prior to any treatment.

The CDR3 consists of 13 residues. V was clipped by 9 bases and J by 0 bases, with 5 bases between them. Looked up from germline, CDR1 is KGHDR and CDR2 is SFDVKD. Amplification targeted TCR beta CDR3 regions from RNA transcripts. The TCR CDR3 first-round RT-PCR relied on the HTBI primer set. TCRdb re-derived calls from the multiplex PCR reads in MiXCR, one entry per CDR3 protein. Here the sample spans some 510,000 distinct CDR3 sequences, roughly 20% being singletons. This clonotype showed up just a few times. Its antigen is not known. Patients counted as stable if ophthalmopathy did not develop within 18 months. Study-wide results and caveats: Ophthalmopathy was distinguished from stable hyperthyroidism by 13 V-J signatures.

The sequenced material came from blood. This chain links TRBV24-1 with TRBJ2-6; D is unclear. This sequence originates from a man younger than 35 with Graves' hyperthyroidism. The CDR3, as DNA: TGTGCCACCCAACCCTCTGGGGCCAACGTCCTGACTTTC. This gives the protein CATQPSGANVLTF.